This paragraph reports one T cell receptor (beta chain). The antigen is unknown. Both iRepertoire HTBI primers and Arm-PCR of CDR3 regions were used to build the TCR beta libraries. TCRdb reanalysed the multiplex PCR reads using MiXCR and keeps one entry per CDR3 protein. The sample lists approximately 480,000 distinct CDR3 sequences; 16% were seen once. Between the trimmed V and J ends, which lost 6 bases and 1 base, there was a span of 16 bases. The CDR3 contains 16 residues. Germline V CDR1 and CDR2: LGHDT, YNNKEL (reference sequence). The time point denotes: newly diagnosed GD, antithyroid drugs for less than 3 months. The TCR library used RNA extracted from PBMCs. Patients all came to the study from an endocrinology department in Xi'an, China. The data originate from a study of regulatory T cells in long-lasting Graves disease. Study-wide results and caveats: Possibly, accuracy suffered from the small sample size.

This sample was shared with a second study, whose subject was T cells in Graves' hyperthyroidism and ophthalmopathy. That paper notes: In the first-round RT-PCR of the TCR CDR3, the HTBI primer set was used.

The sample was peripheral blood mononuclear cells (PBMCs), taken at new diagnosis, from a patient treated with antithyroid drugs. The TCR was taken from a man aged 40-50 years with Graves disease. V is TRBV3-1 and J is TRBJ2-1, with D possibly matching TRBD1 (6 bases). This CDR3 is CASSEQGSGSYNEQFF. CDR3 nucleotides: TGTGCCAGCAGTGAACAGGGATCGGGGTCCTACAATGAGCAGTTCTTC.